Below are 8 T cell receptor beta chains sequenced from a single sample in a study of blood T cell repertoires in COVID-19 (TCRdb year 2020). Library preparation employed the immunoSEQ multiplex PCR assay. In TCRdb, the immuneACCESS table is reduced to in-frame sequences with V and J assigned. These tables do not hold every clone; where another copy was compared, an unresolved V gene accounts for under half, and the others remain unexplained. This sample holds about 250,000 clones; about 86% were observed only once. About 9% of the sample lies in the top ten. The sequenced material came from peripheral blood. The receptors come from a man older than 75 with acute or convalescent COVID-19.

J is TRBJ2-7 and V is TRBV29-1; D unclear. The CDR3 has 12 residues. Trimming shortened V by 5 bases and J by 1 base, and 9 bases separated the two germline ends. Germline CDR1 is SQVTM and CDR2 is ANQGSEA. DNA of the CDR3: TGCAGCGTTTCTGGGCGTTCCTACGAGCAGTACTTC. It translates to CSVSGRSYEQYF.

V and J are TRBV5-1 and TRBJ2-2; D is ambiguous. Trimming left V 4 bases short and J 4 bases short, with 8 bases between. The CDR3 runs 13 residues. CDR1 is SGHRS and CDR2 is YFSETQ in the germline V gene. This CDR3 reads CASSPPSTGELFF. The CDR3 DNA follows: TGCGCCAGCAGCCCCCCCAGCACCGGGGAGCTGTTTTTT.

The chain carries TRBV9 and TRBJ2-6; TRBD2 is a possible D gene (5 bases). CDR3 length: 17 amino acids. The V gene lost 2 bases and the J gene lost 1 base, with 13 bases spanning the gap. Germline CDR1 SGDLS, CDR2 YYNGEE. The CDR3 here is CASSVEGRLSGANVLTF. CDR3 coding DNA: TGTGCCAGCAGCGTCGAGGGAAGGCTGTCTGGGGCCAACGTCCTGACTTTC.

V and J are TRBV3-1 (or the pseudogene TRBV3-2) and TRBJ1-1; a possible D gene is TRBD1 (5 bases). The CDR3 is made up of 12 amino acids. Germline values: CDR1 LGHDT, CDR2 YNNKEL (reference sequence). Trimming shortened V by 2 bases and J by 9 bases, and 10 bases separated the two germline ends. This CDR3 is CASSQPGTQAFF. The DNA for the CDR3 is TGTGCCAGCAGCCAACCCGGGACTCAAGCTTTCTTT.

The chain carries TRBV27 and TRBJ2-2; 10 bases are a match to TRBD2. Germline V gene data show CDR1 as MNHEY and CDR2 as SMNVEV (reference sequence). CDR3 length: 18 amino acids. Unmatched junction bases numbered 9, after V lost 5 bases and J lost 0 bases. CDR3 sequence: CASSPRLAGPANTGELFF. DNA of the CDR3: TGTGCCAGCAGTCCGAGACTAGCGGGCCCCGCGAACACCGGGGAGCTGTTTTTT.

This sequence joins TRBV11-2 and TRBJ2-7; 10 nucleotides agree with TRBD1. Germline CDR1 and CDR2: SGHAT and FQNNGV. The trim removed 5 bases at V and 6 bases at J, leaving 19 bases unmatched. The CDR3 extends over 18 amino acids. The DNA of the CDR3 is TGTGCCAGCAGCCCGTTGACAGGGGGCGCAGGCGGTCGGGGCGAGCAGTACTTC. This codes for CASSPLTGGAGGRGEQYF.

The chain has TRBV9 and TRBJ2-7, with 9 bases identical to TRBD1. The CDR3 is 16 amino acids. The germline V gene has CDR1 SGDLS and CDR2 YYNGEE. V dropped 4 bases and J dropped 9; count of bases not matched to a gene: 17. CDR3 protein: CASSPSHRDRAEGQYF. As DNA, the CDR3 is TGTGCCAGCAGCCCCTCTCACCGGGACAGGGCTGAGGGGCAGTACTTC.

The chain joins TRBV10-3 to TRBJ1-1; D might be TRBD1 (6 bases). The germline V and J ends were trimmed by 0 bases and 1 base, with 9 bases remaining between them. The CDR3 is 15 residues long. Germline CDR1 ENHRY, CDR2 SYGVKD. In DNA form, the CDR3 reads TGTGCCATCAGTGAGTCTCAGGGGTGGAACACTGAAGCTTTCTTT. This translates into CAISESQGWNTEAFF.